The 5 T cell receptor beta chains below come from one sample, sequenced in a study of cytomegalovirus exposure and HLA in healthy donors. This PCR relied on a set of 60 Vbeta primers and 13 Jbeta primers. Generated by immunoSEQ multiplex PCR, the TCRdb table keeps only in-frame clones and is missing some. The sample lists about 110,000 clones; roughly 68% were seen once. The material sequenced was PBMCs. The receptors come from a woman in her twenties or thirties in good health and CMV-seronegative.

This clone was picked up a small number of times. The V gene is TRBV13, the J gene TRBJ2-7, with no clear D. The CDR3 consists of 16 residues. The germline V and J ends were trimmed by 6 bases and 0 bases, with 18 bases remaining between them. The germline V gene encodes CDR1 PRHDT and CDR2 FYEKMQ (reference sequence). For the CDR3, the DNA is TGTGCCAGCAGTTGGCACAGAAGTCCAAGCTCCTACGAGCAGTACTTC. This translates into CASSWHRSPSSYEQYF.

This clone has a handful of counts. The rearrangement joins TRBV28 to TRBJ1-1; 7 bases map to TRBD1. The CDR3 consists of 16 residues. Per germline, CDR1 MDHEN and CDR2 SYDVKM. Trimming took 3 bases from V and 0 from J; bases not matched to a gene: 7. CDR3 nucleotides: TGTGCCAGCAGTTTCCGCCGGGGACAGATGAACACTGAAGCTTTCTTT. Translation: CASSFRRGQMNTEAFF.

The rearrangement links TRBV9 to TRBJ1-2, with a tentative D call TRBD1 (6 bases). Between the trimmed V and J ends, which lost 3 bases and 6 bases, there was a span of 15 bases. This CDR3 spans 14 amino acids. Germline CDR1 and CDR2: SGDLS and YYNGEE. The CDR3 nucleotides read TGTGCCAGCAGCGCGACCTTCAGGGGTGATGGCTACACCTTC. Translation: CASSATFRGDGYTF.

This clone showed up just once. The gene calls are TRBV5-1 and TRBJ2-7; D might be TRBD2 (5 bases). With 4 bases removed from V and 3 bases from J, the gap between germline ends came to 8 bases. Germline lookup yields CDR1 SGHRS and CDR2 YFSETQ. The CDR3 is 12 amino acids. The CDR3 region is CASSGGYYEQYF. The CDR3 DNA follows: TGCGCCAGCAGCGGAGGATACTACGAGCAGTACTTC.

This chain uses TRBV2 with TRBJ1-1, with D possibly matching TRBD1 (5 bases). The germline V gene encodes CDR1 SNHLY and CDR2 FYNNEI. The ends were cut back, 5 bases at V and 0 bases at J, with 10 bases in the middle. The CDR3 contains 14 residues. DNA of the CDR3: TGTGCCAGCAGTCCCGACAGTATGAACACTGAAGCTTTCTTT. Translating gives CASSPDSMNTEAFF.